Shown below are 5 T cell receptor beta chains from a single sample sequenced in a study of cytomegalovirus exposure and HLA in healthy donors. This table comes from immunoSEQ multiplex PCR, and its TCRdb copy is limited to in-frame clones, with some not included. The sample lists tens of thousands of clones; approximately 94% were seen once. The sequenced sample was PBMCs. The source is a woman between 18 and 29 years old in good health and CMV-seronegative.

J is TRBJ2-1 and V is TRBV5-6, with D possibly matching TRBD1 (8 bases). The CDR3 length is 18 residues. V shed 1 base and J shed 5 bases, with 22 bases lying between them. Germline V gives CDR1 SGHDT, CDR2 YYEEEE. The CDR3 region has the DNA TGTGCCAGCAGCTTGCCGGGGGGATGGGACAGGACTAACAATGAGCAGTTCTTC. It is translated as CASSLPGGWDRTNNEQFF.

The CDR3 loop reads CASRQVGTEAFF. DNA of the CDR3: TGTGCCAGTAGACAGGTAGGGACTGAAGCTTTCTTT. The rearrangement joins TRBV19 to TRBJ1-1; TRBD1 is a possible D gene (5 bases). Germline V CDR1 and CDR2: LNHDA, SQIVND (reference sequence). Trimming took 6 bases from V and 5 from J, leaving 10 bases between them. This CDR3 spans 12 amino acids.

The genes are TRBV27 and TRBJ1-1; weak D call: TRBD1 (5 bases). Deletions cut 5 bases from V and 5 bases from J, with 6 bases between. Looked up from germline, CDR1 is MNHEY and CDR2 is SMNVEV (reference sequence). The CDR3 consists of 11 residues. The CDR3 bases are TGTGCCAGCAGTGGGGGGACTGAAGCTTTCTTT. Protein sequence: CASSGGTEAFF.

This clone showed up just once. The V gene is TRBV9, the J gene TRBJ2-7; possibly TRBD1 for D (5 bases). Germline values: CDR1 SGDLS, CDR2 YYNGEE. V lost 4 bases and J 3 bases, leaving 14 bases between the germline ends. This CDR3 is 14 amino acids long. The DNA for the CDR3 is TGTGCCAGCAGCCCCGACAGCCTTCTCTACGAGCAGTACTTC. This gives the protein CASSPDSLLYEQYF.

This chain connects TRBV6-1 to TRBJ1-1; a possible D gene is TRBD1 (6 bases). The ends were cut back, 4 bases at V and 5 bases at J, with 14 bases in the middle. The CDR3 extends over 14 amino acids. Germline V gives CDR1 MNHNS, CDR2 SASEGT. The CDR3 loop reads CASSVGGRGTEAFF. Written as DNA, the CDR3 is TGTGCCAGCAGTGTGGGGGGGCGAGGAACTGAAGCTTTCTTT.